The clone carrying this TCR beta chain was detected ten times or more. Per germline, CDR1 SGHRS and CDR2 YFSETQ. This CDR3 region has 14 residues. J lost 15 bases, V lost 2 bases, and 13 bases had no gene match. TCRdb analysed the 5' RACE reads with MiXCR anew, one entry per CDR3 protein. This sample yields 150,000 to 200,000 distinct CDR3 sequences, of which about an eighth are seen a single time; approximately 10% belongs to the top ten. The sample comes from a study of CD8 T cells in ankylosing spondylitis. This TCR was recovered from a female donor with ankylosing spondylitis or in good health (not recorded which). J is TRBJ2-1 and V is TRBV5-1; TRBD2 matches at 8 bases. The sequenced material came from blood, either unsorted or a sorted T cell fraction (not recorded which). CDR3 DNA sequence: TGCGCCAGCAGCTTCCGCCCGGAACTAGCGGAGTGGTTCTTC. The encoded protein is CASSFRPELAEWFF. Full variable domain (missing parts from reference TRBV5-1 and TRBJ2-1): KAGVTQTPRYLIKTRGQQVTLSCSPISGHRSVSWYQQTPGQGLQFLFEYFSETQRNKGNFPGRFSGRQFSNSRSEMNVSTLELGDSALYLCASSFRPELAEWFFGPGTRLTVL.